This T cell receptor beta chain was obtained from a study of blood T cell repertoires in COVID-19. This clone was observed once. V gave up 3 bases and J gave up 5 bases, with 11 bases separating them. From germline, CDR1 is SGHAT and CDR2 FQNNGV. This CDR3 region has 14 residues. In the study's own analysis: Estimation of nucleated cell counts relied on the amplification of reference gene primers. Clones were read by immunoSEQ multiplex PCR, and TCRdb kept only the in-frame ones, dropping some. V, J and clone size are those of that table, while D and trimming were read from the DNA. Among 270,000 or so clones, about 89% were seen once, and the ten largest hold about 8.8%.

The clonotype was recovered from a man aged 35-49 years with active or convalescent COVID-19. Material for sequencing was peripheral blood. The chain employs TRBV11-2 and TRBJ2-1; D perhaps matches TRBD2 (5 bases). Here the CDR3 reads CASSLIASDNEQFF. CDR3 coding DNA: TGTGCCAGCAGCTTGATAGCGAGCGACAATGAGCAGTTCTTC.